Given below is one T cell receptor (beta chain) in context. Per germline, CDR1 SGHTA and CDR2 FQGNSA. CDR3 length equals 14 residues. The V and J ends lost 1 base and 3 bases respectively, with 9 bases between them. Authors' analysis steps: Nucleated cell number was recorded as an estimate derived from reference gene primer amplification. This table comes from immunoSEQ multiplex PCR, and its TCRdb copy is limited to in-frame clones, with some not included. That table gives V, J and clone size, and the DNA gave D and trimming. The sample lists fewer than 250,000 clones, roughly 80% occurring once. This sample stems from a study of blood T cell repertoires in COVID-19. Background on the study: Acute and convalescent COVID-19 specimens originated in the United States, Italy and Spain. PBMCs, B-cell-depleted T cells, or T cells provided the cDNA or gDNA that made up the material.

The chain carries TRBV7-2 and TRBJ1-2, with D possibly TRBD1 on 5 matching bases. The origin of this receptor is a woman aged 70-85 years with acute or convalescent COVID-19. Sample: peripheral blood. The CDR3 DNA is TGTGCCAGCAGCTTAGTTGTCAGGGACTATGGCTACACCTTC. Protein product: CASSLVVRDYGYTF.